The 26 T cell receptor beta chains presented below share a single source sample, sequenced in a study of cytomegalovirus exposure and HLA in healthy donors. Researchers ran the PCR with 60 Vbeta and 13 Jbeta primers. The method was immunoSEQ multiplex PCR; TCRdb's version includes in-frame clones alone and lacks a portion of them. This sample's table has tens of thousands of clones. Input material: PBMCs. The receptors come from a woman younger than 45 in good health and CMV-seronegative.

The chain has TRBV29-1 and TRBJ2-2; D might be TRBD1 (5 bases). V lost 7 bases, J lost 0 bases, and 12 bases lay in between. The CDR3 consists of 14 residues. From germline, CDR1 is SQVTM and CDR2 ANQGSEA. In DNA form, the CDR3 reads TGCAGCGCCGCAGGGCAGCCGAACACCGGGGAGCTGTTTTTT. Protein sequence: CSAAGQPNTGELFF.

The CDR3 nucleotides read TGTGCCATCAGTGAGTCGAGCGGGGAGGGGTTCCCTGAAGCTTTCTTT. This encodes CAISESSGEGFPEAFF. The chain couples TRBV10-3 to TRBJ1-1; tentative D call: TRBD1 (5 bases). Trimming stripped 0 bases from V and 6 bases from J, with 17 bases between. CDR3 size: 16 residues. The germline V gene encodes CDR1 ENHRY and CDR2 SYGVKD.

The rearrangement links TRBV6-1 to TRBJ1-1, with 9 positions matching TRBD1. Germline V gives CDR1 MNHNS, CDR2 SASEGT. The CDR3 contains 13 residues. The V and J ends lost 6 bases and 7 bases, in that order; junction bases with no gene match: 6. CDR3 loop: CASSPGTGREAFF. CDR3 coding DNA: TGTGCCAGCAGCCCCGGGACAGGGCGTGAAGCTTTCTTT.

This rearrangement joins TRBV10-1 to TRBJ1-5; TRBD1 agrees at 9 bases. The V segment lost 6 bases and the J segment 1 base; nucleotides outside the gene matches: 4. Germline V gives CDR1 WNHNN, CDR2 SYGVQD (reference sequence). The CDR3 is made up of 15 amino acids. The CDR3 loop reads CASRGTGWSNQPQHF. DNA of the CDR3: TGCGCCAGCAGGGGGACAGGGTGGAGCAATCAGCCCCAGCATTTT.

The V call is TRBV5-1, the J call TRBJ1-1; D unresolved. The CDR3 extends over 14 amino acids. Deletions cut 2 bases from V and 5 bases from J, with 13 bases between. Germline CDR1 is SGHRS and CDR2 is YFSETQ. CDR3 region: CASSLPGTGTEAFF. Here the CDR3 DNA reads TGCGCCAGCAGCTTACCAGGCACGGGGACTGAAGCTTTCTTT. The full variable domain, with the rest looked up from reference TRBV5-1 and TRBJ1-1, is KAGVTQTPRYLIKTRGQQVTLSCSPISGHRSVSWYQQTPGQGLQFLFEYFSETQRNKGNFPGRFSGRQFSNSRSEMNVSTLELGDSALYLCASSLPGTGTEAFFGQGTRLTVV.

This chain uses TRBV7-8 with TRBJ2-1; D is perhaps TRBD2 (5 bases). Germline CDR1 reads SGHVS; CDR2 reads FQNEAQ. The V and J ends lost 5 bases and 5 bases respectively, with 16 bases between them. The CDR3 has 15 amino acids. CDR3 nucleotide sequence: TGTGCCAGCAGCCCCCGGGAAAGGATTAACAATGAGCAGTTCTTC. Its translation is CASSPRERINNEQFF. The full variable domain, rest sourced from reference TRBV7-8 and TRBJ2-1, is GAGVSQSPRYKVAKRGQDVALRCDPISGHVSLFWYQQALGQGPEFLTYFQNEAQLDKSGLPSDRFFAERPEGSVSTLKIQRTQQEDSAVYLCASSPRERINNEQFFGPGTRLTVL.

V gene TRBV4-2 combines with J gene TRBJ1-2, with D uncertain. The CDR3 consists of 14 residues. The germline V and J ends were trimmed by 0 bases and 3 bases, with 8 bases remaining between them. Germline lookup yields CDR1 LGHNA and CDR2 YNFKEQ. CDR3 coding DNA: TGTGCCAGCAGCCAAGACCGAGATGACTATGGCTACACCTTC. Translating gives CASSQDRDDYGYTF.

The chain links TRBV5-1 to TRBJ2-1, with TRBD2 matching 8 bases. Germline loops: CDR1 SGHRS, CDR2 YFSETQ. The CDR3 loop spans 14 amino acids. V gave up 4 bases and J gave up 8 bases; unmatched junction bases: 8. Here the CDR3 DNA reads TGCGCCAGCAGCCCGGGGGGGTATGGGGATGAGCAGTTCTTC. Its protein product is CASSPGGYGDEQFF.

The J gene is TRBJ2-1, the V gene TRBV9; 11 nucleotides match TRBD2. The CDR3 runs to 15 residues. Germline CDR1 and CDR2: SGDLS and YYNGEE. V lost 3 bases to trimming and J lost 5 bases; unmatched junction nucleotides: 4. In DNA, the CDR3 is TGTGCCAGCAGCGCTAGCGGGGGGAGGGACAATGAGCAGTTCTTC. Its protein is CASSASGGRDNEQFF.

V gene TRBV19 combines with J gene TRBJ2-1; 11 nucleotides agree with TRBD2. Germline CDR1 LNHDA, CDR2 SQIVND (reference sequence). V was pared by 7 bases and J by 3 bases, with 8 bases of the junction left unmatched. This CDR3 region has 16 residues. Written as DNA, the CDR3 is TGTGCCAGTACTCCAAGGGGGACTAGCGGCTACAATGAGCAGTTCTTC. It encodes CASTPRGTSGYNEQFF. Full variable domain (missing parts from reference TRBV19 and TRBJ2-1): DGGITQSPKYLFRKEGQNVTLSCEQNLNHDAMYWYRQDPGQGLRLIYYSQIVNDFQKGDIAEGYSVSREKKESFPLTVTSAQKNPTAFYLCASTPRGTSGYNEQFFGPGTRLTVL.

The chain couples TRBV5-4 to TRBJ2-7; 8 nucleotides align to TRBD1. Germline CDR1 reads SGHNT; CDR2 reads YYREEE (reference sequence). J was trimmed by 5 bases and V by 6 bases; bases with no gene match: 10. The length of the CDR3 is 14 residues. DNA of the CDR3: TGTGCCAGCAACGACAGGGGTAAGCGGGACGAGCAGTACTTC. This translates into CASNDRGKRDEQYF.

DNA of the CDR3: TGTGCCAGCAGCTTGGCGGACAGGGTTGGGAATGAGCAGTTCTTC. It specifies CASSLADRVGNEQFF. The chain combines TRBV5-6 with TRBJ2-1, with TRBD1 identical over 8 bases. Germline lookup yields CDR1 SGHDT and CDR2 YYEEEE. The CDR3 is 15 residues long. J lost 7 bases, V lost 0 bases, and 6 bases had no gene match.

The chain employs TRBV5-1 and TRBJ1-1, with D possibly TRBD1 on 5 matching bases. Trimming took 3 bases from V and 1 from J, leaving 16 bases between them. This CDR3 is built from 16 residues. The germline V gene has CDR1 SGHRS and CDR2 YFSETQ. CDR3 sequence: CASSSGAGSGNTEAFF. As DNA, the CDR3 is TGCGCCAGCAGCTCTGGGGCAGGGTCGGGGAACACTGAAGCTTTCTTT.

The gene calls are TRBV19 and TRBJ2-5; 10 positions agree with TRBD1. The CDR3 is made up of 16 amino acids. In germline, CDR1 is LNHDA, CDR2 SQIVND (reference sequence). The junction had 10 bases not matched to a gene; V was cut back by 5 bases and J by 4 bases. CDR3 coding DNA: TGTGCCAGTAGTCTCACCCGGGACAGGGGTTTAGAGACCCAGTACTTC. As protein: CASSLTRDRGLETQYF.

With respect to this clone: Other DNA sequences in this sample translate to the same CDR3. The V and J genes are TRBV27 and TRBJ1-5; tentative D call: TRBD1 (5 bases). V was pared by 5 bases and J by 2 bases, with 10 bases between. In germline, CDR1 is MNHEY, CDR2 SMNVEV (reference sequence). The CDR3 sequence is 14 residues long. CDR3 bases: TGTGCCAGCAGTCCCCGGGGGGGCAATCAGCCCCAGCATTTT. Its translation is CASSPRGGNQPQHF.

The V gene is TRBV30, the J gene TRBJ1-1; 7 nucleotides align to TRBD1. The CDR3 runs to 13 residues. Germline V gives CDR1 GTSNPN, CDR2 SVGIG (reference sequence). V shed 5 bases and J 2 bases; nucleotides not matched to a gene: 5. CDR3 DNA: TGTGCCTGGGGTCGGGACAGTAACACTGAAGCTTTCTTT. Protein sequence: CAWGRDSNTEAFF. Drawing the rest from reference TRBV30 and TRBJ1-1, the complete variable domain is SQTIHQWPATLVQPVGSPLSLECTVEGTSNPNLYWYRQAAGRGLQLLFYSVGIGQISSEVPQNLSASRPQDRQFILSSKKLLLSDSGFYLCAWGRDSNTEAFFGQGTRLTVV.

This chain connects TRBV15 to TRBJ2-1, with D possibly matching TRBD2 (5 bases). The V gene lost 3 bases and the J gene lost 9 bases, with 9 bases spanning the gap. The germline CDR1 and CDR2 sequences are LNHNV and YYDKDF (reference sequence). The CDR3 length is 12 residues. CDR3 region: CATSRLASEQFF. The DNA for the CDR3 is TGTGCCACCAGCAGGCTAGCTTCTGAGCAGTTCTTC.

The chain uses TRBV4-1 and TRBJ2-6; D might be TRBD1 (7 bases). Per the germline V gene, CDR1 is MGHRA and CDR2 is YSYEKL. Trimming took 1 base from V and 0 from J, leaving 16 bases between them. The CDR3 is 19 residues long. CDR3: CASSQAGGQTYSGANVLTF. Here the CDR3 DNA reads TGCGCCAGCAGCCAAGCCGGGGGACAGACTTACTCTGGGGCCAACGTCCTGACTTTC.

Note on this clone: Other DNA sequences from this sample encode an identical CDR3 as well. V is TRBV19 and J is TRBJ1-2; possible D gene TRBD1, 5 bases. Germline V gene sequence: CDR1 LNHDA, CDR2 SQIVND (reference sequence). V was cut by 3 bases and J by 2 bases, with 7 bases left in between. The CDR3 is 13 amino acids. CDR3 coding DNA: TGTGCCAGTAGTATTCAGGGCAACTATGGCTACACCTTC. It yields the protein CASSIQGNYGYTF.

This chain links TRBV28 with TRBJ1-5; TRBD1 is a possible D gene (5 bases). CDR1 is MDHEN, CDR2 SYDVKM, per germline. The CDR3 is 13 amino acids. With 6 bases removed from V and 2 bases from J, the gap between germline ends came to 8 bases. CDR3: CASSRAGNQPQHF. In DNA, the CDR3 is TGTGCCAGCAGCAGGGCTGGCAATCAGCCCCAGCATTTT.

The gene calls are TRBV30 and TRBJ2-3; a possible D gene is TRBD1 (6 bases). Trimming removed 1 base from V and 3 bases from J, with 14 bases in between. Germline values: CDR1 GTSNPN, CDR2 SVGIG (reference sequence). This CDR3 region has 15 residues. For the CDR3, the DNA is TGTGCCTGGAGTGGAGGCAGGGGAAGGACAGATACGCAGTATTTT. This codes for CAWSGGRGRTDTQYF.

The chain couples TRBV18 to TRBJ2-2, with a weak D call TRBD1 (6 bases). This CDR3 contains 15 residues. Germline-derived CDR1 and CDR2 are KGHSH and LQKENI. V dropped 1 base and J dropped 5 bases, with 11 bases sitting between them. The CDR3 is CASSPRTGQTGELFF. The CDR3 DNA follows: TGTGCCAGCTCACCACGAACAGGGCAGACCGGGGAGCTGTTTTTT.

V gene TRBV25-1 combines with J gene TRBJ2-7; the D gene is possibly TRBD2 (6 bases). Germline CDR1 MGHDK, CDR2 SYGVNS. Trimming took off 4 bases at V and 2 bases at J, with 9 bases between the two ends. CDR3 size: 13 residues. The CDR3 DNA reads as TGTGCCAGCAGTGGTAGGAGGGCCTACGAGCAGTACTTC. Protein sequence: CASSGRRAYEQYF.

The chain combines TRBV6-4 with TRBJ2-7; tentative D call: TRBD2 (6 bases). Germline CDR1 MRHNA, CDR2 SNTAGT. The V end was cut by 3 bases, the J end by 3 bases, with 24 bases between. This CDR3 has 18 amino acids. This chain's CDR3 is CASSEKQQRGTNVYEQYF. The CDR3 nucleotides read TGTGCCAGCAGTGAGAAACAACAGCGCGGGACGAACGTCTACGAGCAGTACTTC.

The rearrangement joins TRBV6-1 to TRBJ2-7, with 7 bases matching TRBD2. The germline CDR1 and CDR2 sequences are MNHNS and SASEGT. CDR3 length equals 13 residues. V dropped 6 bases and J dropped 6; count of bases not matched to a gene: 8. CDR3 loop: CASSWEGQVEQYF. The CDR3 coding sequence is TGTGCCAGCAGCTGGGAGGGGCAAGTCGAGCAGTACTTC.

The chain has TRBV28 and TRBJ1-2; D remains ambiguous. Trimming removed 7 bases at V and 3 bases at J, with 12 bases between. This CDR3 has 13 residues. Germline loops: CDR1 MDHEN, CDR2 SYDVKM. In DNA form, the CDR3 reads TGTGCCAGCACCAGGATCGTTGACTATGGCTACACCTTC. Protein product: CASTRIVDYGYTF.